The 27 T cell receptor beta chains below come from one sample, sequenced in a study of T-cell memory formation after mild COVID-19. TCRdb re-called the 5' RACE reads with MiXCR, one entry per CDR3 protein. The table has hundreds of thousands of distinct CDR3 sequences, around 27% seen once. Sequencing used PBMCs or a T cell subset sorted from them (not recorded which). The receptor set was obtained from an adult woman who had mild COVID-19 (a few samples of this study predate the infection). Cell type and time point are not known.

The rearrangement joins TRBV7-3 to TRBJ2-2, with D unclear. Germline loops: CDR1 SGHTA, CDR2 FQGTGA. Trimming pared 5 bases from V and 6 bases from J, leaving 10 bases between. This CDR3 region has 13 residues. This CDR3 is CASSEGPSGELFF. The CDR3 nucleotides read TGTGCCAGCAGCGAAGGTCCATCCGGGGAGCTGTTTTTT.

The chain recombines TRBV20-1 with TRBJ1-2; TRBD1 agrees at 9 bases. V gave up 3 bases and J gave up 0 bases; unmatched junction bases: 8. The CDR3 length is 16 residues. Germline assignment: CDR1 DFQATT and CDR2 SNEGSKA (reference sequence). In nucleotides, the CDR3 is TGCAGTGCTAGTGGGGGACAGGGATCTTCTAACTATGGCTACACCTTC. It codes for CSASGGQGSSNYGYTF.

The chain couples TRBV5-1 to TRBJ2-7; 8 bases map to TRBD2. In germline, CDR1 is SGHRS, CDR2 YFSETQ. CDR3 length: 14 amino acids. The J segment lost 2 bases and the V segment lost 2 bases, leaving 3 bases of the junction unmatched. CDR3 DNA sequence: TGCGCCAGCAGCTTACGCGGGGGGCCCTACGAGCAGTACTTC. Its translation: CASSLRGGPYEQYF.

The chain has TRBV27 and TRBJ2-7; D not resolved. V was pared by 8 bases and J by 2 bases, with 13 bases between. The CDR3 covers 13 residues. Germline lookup yields CDR1 MNHEY and CDR2 SMNVEV (reference sequence). DNA for the CDR3: TGTGCCAGCGCAGCCGGACGGACCTACGAGCAGTACTTC. Protein: CASAAGRTYEQYF.

V is TRBV23-1 and J is TRBJ2-1; TRBD1 matches at 7 bases. TRBV23-1 is filed as an ORF, its function uncertain. The CDR3 is made up of 15 amino acids. Unmatched junction bases numbered 7, after V lost 7 bases and J lost 1 base. CDR3 sequence: CASNQTGTSYNEQFF. CDR3 nucleotide sequence: TGCGCCAGCAATCAGACAGGGACGTCCTACAATGAGCAGTTCTTC.

This chain links TRBV5-6 with TRBJ1-4; D is possibly TRBD1 (6 bases). V was pared by 0 bases and J by 4 bases, with 13 bases between. In germline, CDR1 is SGHDT, CDR2 YYEEEE. This CDR3 is 16 amino acids long. CDR3 DNA: TGTGCCAGCAGCTTGGAGCCGGGGGCGGTTAATGAAAAACTGTTTTTT. It is translated as CASSLEPGAVNEKLFF.

This clonotype was counted a few times. The chain has TRBV21-1 and TRBJ1-2; the table calls TRBD1, which could not be checked here. TRBV21-1 is a documented pseudogene. The CDR3 runs to 16 residues. The CDR3 is CASSGMLGDRVGGYTF. CDR3 bases: TGTGCCAGCAGCGGAATGTTGGGGGACAGGGTAGGCGGCTACACCTTC.

The V gene is TRBV7-3, the J gene TRBJ2-3, with D perhaps given as TRBD1 or TRBD2 (5 bases each). The germline V and J ends were trimmed by 8 bases and 2 bases, with 17 bases remaining between them. The CDR3 is made up of 15 amino acids. CDR1 and CDR2 (germline): SGHTA, FQGTGA. CDR3 nucleotide sequence: TGTGCCAGCGCCAAAGGGTGGGGGAACACAGATACGCAGTATTTT. This sequence encodes CASAKGWGNTDTQYF.

The chain recombines TRBV5-1 with TRBJ2-2; 7 bases match TRBD2. Trimming at V came to 4 bases and at J to 0 bases, leaving 12 bases not matched to a gene. The CDR3 contains 18 residues. CDR1 SGHRS and CDR2 YFSETQ come from the germline V gene. The CDR3 coding sequence is TGCGCCAGCAGCACGGGGGGACCGAGGTTCGCGAACACCGGGGAGCTGTTTTTT. Translating gives CASSTGGPRFANTGELFF.

The table lists this clonotype with a few counts. CDR3 amino acids: CASSQEVVYKNTEAFF. The CDR3 region has the DNA TGTGCCAGCAGCCAAGAGGTCGTTTACAAGAACACTGAAGCTTTCTTT. V gene TRBV14 combines with J gene TRBJ1-1; D is uncertain. The germline V gene has CDR1 SGHDN and CDR2 FVKESK. V was pared by 0 bases and J by 1 base, with 12 bases between. The CDR3 runs to 16 residues.

The chain combines TRBV5-4 with TRBJ2-2; D may be TRBD2 (5 bases). This CDR3 is built from 16 residues. V lost 0 bases to trimming and J lost 5 bases, with 14 bases between them. The germline gives CDR1 SGHNT, CDR2 YYREEE (reference sequence). This CDR3 reads CASSLAGYGETGELFF. Here the CDR3 DNA reads TGTGCCAGCAGCTTGGCGGGGTATGGGGAAACCGGGGAGCTGTTTTTT.

This sequence joins TRBV2 and TRBJ1-1; D ambiguous. The CDR3 contains 15 residues. From germline, CDR1 is SNHLY and CDR2 FYNNEI. Trimming took 6 bases from V and 0 from J, leaving 14 bases between them. The CDR3: CASRQHRNMNTEAFF. CDR3 coding DNA: TGTGCCAGCAGGCAACACAGAAACATGAACACTGAAGCTTTCTTT.

This clonotype was observed a few times. The chain uses TRBV19 and TRBJ2-4; TRBD2 agrees at 9 bases. CDR3 size: 19 residues. CDR1 and CDR2 (germline): LNHDA, SQIVND (reference sequence). Losses at the gene ends were 1 base for V and 2 bases for J; bases not matched to a gene: 12. CDR3 sequence (DNA): TGTGCCAGTAGTATAGCTTGGCGGGAGGGGACACGTCCCAAAAACATTCAGTACTTC. It encodes CASSIAWREGTRPKNIQYF.

The V call is TRBV19, the J call TRBJ1-4; D perhaps matches TRBD1 (5 bases). CDR1 is LNHDA and CDR2 is SQIVND in the germline V gene (reference sequence). The CDR3 runs to 14 residues. Trimming removed 6 bases at V and 9 bases at J, with 17 bases between. CDR3 region: CASSLPERGKKLFF. DNA for the CDR3: TGTGCCAGTAGCCTCCCAGAACGGGGCAAAAAACTGTTTTTT.

The chain is built from TRBV12-3 or TRBV12-4 and TRBJ2-2, with D perhaps given as TRBD1 or TRBD2 (6 bases each). Trimming took off 4 bases at V and 4 bases at J, with 19 bases between the two ends. The CDR3 is 17 amino acids. As DNA, the CDR3 is TGTGCCAGCAGTTGGCCCGAAATTAGGGGGGCCACCGGGGAGCTGTTTTTT. Protein product: CASSWPEIRGATGELFF.

This clonotype was counted only a few times. V is TRBV20-1 and J is TRBJ2-7, with D possibly matching TRBD1 (5 bases). The CDR3 consists of 12 residues. Trimming left V 1 base short and J 6 bases short, with 10 bases between. The germline V gene encodes CDR1 DFQATT and CDR2 SNEGSKA (reference sequence). The CDR3 protein is CSARAGYVEQYF. Written as DNA, the CDR3 is TGCAGTGCTAGAGCAGGGTACGTCGAGCAGTACTTC.

This clonotype was seen a few times. The chain joins TRBV7-9 to TRBJ1-4, with TRBD1 matching 8 bases. CDR1 SEHNR and CDR2 FQNEAQ come from the germline V gene (reference sequence). This CDR3 spans 15 amino acids. After removal of 8 bases from V and 8 bases from J, the junction contained 13 bases not matched to a gene. The CDR3 spells CASGPDRGGAEKLFF. CDR3 in DNA: TGTGCCAGCGGACCCGACAGGGGAGGCGCCGAAAAACTGTTTTTT. Together with reference TRBV7-9 and TRBJ1-4, the CDR3 gives the full variable domain: DTGVSQNPRHKITKRGQNVTFRCDPISEHNRLYWYRQTLGQGPEFLTYFQNEAQLEKSRLLSDRFSAERPKGSFSTLEIQRTEQGDSAMYLCASGPDRGGAEKLFFGSGTQLSVL.

This clonotype turned up a few times. The chain has TRBV2 and TRBJ2-1, with TRBD2 matching 10 bases. The germline gives CDR1 SNHLY, CDR2 FYNNEI. This CDR3 spans 12 amino acids. V trimming: 3 bases; J trimming: 14 bases; junction bases outside the gene matches: 4. The CDR3 sequence is CASSEWLAGEFF. The CDR3 nucleotides are TGTGCCAGCAGTGAGTGGCTAGCGGGGGAGTTCTTC.

The V call is TRBV30, the J call TRBJ1-1; D gene uncertain. CDR3 length: 14 amino acids. The V end lost 8 bases, the J end lost 1 base, and 17 bases lay between the germline ends. Germline V gene sequence: CDR1 GTSNPN, CDR2 SVGIG (reference sequence). The CDR3 sequence: CAESPLDRNTEAFF. CDR3 bases: TGTGCCGAGTCCCCCTTGGATCGGAACACTGAAGCTTTCTTT.

This rearrangement joins TRBV7-3 to TRBJ2-1; 11 bases line up with TRBD2. The CDR3 runs 16 residues. V lost 2 bases and J lost 6; bases outside the gene matches: 6. From germline, CDR1 is SGHTA and CDR2 FQGTGA. CDR3 nucleotide sequence: TGTGCCAGCAGCTTAGGGCCTAGCGGGAGGAGCAATGAGCAGTTCTTC. It translates to CASSLGPSGRSNEQFF.

V is TRBV2 and J is TRBJ2-3, with 10 bases fitting TRBD2. The CDR3 is 16 residues long. V trimming: 6 bases; J trimming: 4 bases; junction bases outside the gene matches: 10. Germline CDR1 SNHLY, CDR2 FYNNEI. The CDR3 DNA reads as TGTGCCAGCAGGGGACTAGCGTTAACAATCCCAGATACGCAGTATTTT. It translates to CASRGLALTIPDTQYF.

This clonotype appeared a few times. The chain couples TRBV4-2 to TRBJ2-7; TRBD2 matches at 9 bases. V was clipped by 0 bases and J by 1 base; unmatched bases: 7. The germline V gene has CDR1 LGHNA and CDR2 YNFKEQ. This CDR3 spans 17 amino acids. The CDR3 region has the DNA TGTGCCAGCAGCCAAGATCAGAAAGCGGGGGGTTCCTACGAGCAGTACTTC. Protein product: CASSQDQKAGGSYEQYF.

V gene TRBV28 combines with J gene TRBJ2-5, with 10 bases matching TRBD2. V lost 3 bases to trimming and J lost 6 bases; unmatched junction nucleotides: 13. Germline V CDR1 and CDR2: MDHEN, SYDVKM. The CDR3 is 17 residues long. The CDR3 region is CASSFPGSGGAEQTQYF. CDR3 nucleotides: TGTGCCAGCAGTTTCCCGGGGAGCGGGGGGGCCGAGCAGACCCAGTACTTC.

Many counts were recorded for this clonotype. CDR3 protein: CASSDPTGRETQYF. The CDR3 DNA sequence: TGCGCCAGCAGCGATCCTACAGGGAGAGAGACCCAGTACTTC. The rearrangement joins TRBV5-1 to TRBJ2-5, with a possible D match to TRBD1 (6 bases). V lost 4 bases to trimming and J lost 4 bases, with 14 bases between them. CDR1 is SGHRS and CDR2 is YFSETQ in the germline V gene. This CDR3 comprises 14 residues.

The chain uses TRBV5-4 and TRBJ2-1, with TRBD2 matching over 9 bases. Germline CDR1 SGHNT, CDR2 YYREEE (reference sequence). V trimming: 4 bases; J trimming: 2 bases; junction bases outside the gene matches: 4. The CDR3 contains 15 residues. Here the CDR3 DNA reads TGTGCCAGCAGCGCCACTAGCGGGCCCTACAATGAGCAGTTCTTC. It encodes CASSATSGPYNEQFF.

J is TRBJ1-1 and V is TRBV7-3; no reliable D call. Looked up from germline, CDR1 is SGHTA and CDR2 is FQGTGA. V was trimmed by 2 bases and J by 0 bases, leaving 10 bases between them. The length of the CDR3 is 15 residues. In DNA form, the CDR3 reads TGTGCCAGCAGCTTAGTATACAGCATGAACACTGAAGCTTTCTTT. Protein: CASSLVYSMNTEAFF.

This clonotype turned up a few times. The rearrangement links TRBV14 to TRBJ1-1; 9 bases agree with TRBD1. Trimming removed 5 bases from V and 1 base from J; junction bases left unmatched: 5. This CDR3 is built from 15 residues. The germline CDR1 and CDR2 sequences are SGHDN and FVKESK. The chain's CDR3 is CASSVQGASNTEAFF. The CDR3 nucleotides are TGTGCCAGCAGCGTACAGGGGGCCTCGAACACTGAAGCTTTCTTT. The whole variable domain, filled in from reference TRBV14 and TRBJ1-1, reads EAGVTQFPSHSVIEKGQTVTLRCDPISGHDNLYWYRRVMGKEIKFLLHFVKESKQDESGMPNNRFLAERTGGTYSTLKVQPAELEDSGVYFCASSVQGASNTEAFFGQGTRLTVV.